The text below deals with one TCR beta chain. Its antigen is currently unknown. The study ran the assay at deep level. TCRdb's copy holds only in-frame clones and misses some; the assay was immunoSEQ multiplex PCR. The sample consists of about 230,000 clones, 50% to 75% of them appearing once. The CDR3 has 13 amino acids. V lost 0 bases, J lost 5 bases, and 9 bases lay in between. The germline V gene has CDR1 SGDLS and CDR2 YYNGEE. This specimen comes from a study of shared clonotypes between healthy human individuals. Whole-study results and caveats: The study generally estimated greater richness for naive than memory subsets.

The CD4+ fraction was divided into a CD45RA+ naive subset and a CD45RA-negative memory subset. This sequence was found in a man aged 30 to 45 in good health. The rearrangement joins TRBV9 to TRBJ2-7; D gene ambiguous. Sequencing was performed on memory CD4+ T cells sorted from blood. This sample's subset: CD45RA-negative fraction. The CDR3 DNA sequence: TGTGCCAGCAGCGTAGCTTTGGTCGACGAGCAGTACTTC. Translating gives CASSVALVDEQYF.